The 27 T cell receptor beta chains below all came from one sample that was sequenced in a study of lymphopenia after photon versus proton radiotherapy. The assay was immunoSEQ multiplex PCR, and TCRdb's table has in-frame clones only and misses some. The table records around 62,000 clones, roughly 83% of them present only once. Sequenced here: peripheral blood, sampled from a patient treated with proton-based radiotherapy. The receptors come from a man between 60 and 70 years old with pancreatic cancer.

In nucleotides, the CDR3 is TGTGCCACAGCACTCGGGGGAATCTCTGGAAACACCATATATTTT. Translating gives CATALGGISGNTIYF. The gene calls are TRBV4-2 and TRBJ1-3; possibly TRBD1 for D (5 bases). Germline loops: CDR1 LGHNA, CDR2 YNFKEQ. The CDR3 has 15 residues. V shed 10 bases and J shed 0 bases, with 16 bases lying between them.

The CDR3 DNA sequence: TGTGCCAGCAGCTCTGGACTAGCGAGCTACGAGCAGTACTTC. This encodes CASSSGLASYEQYF. The chain recombines TRBV2 with TRBJ2-7, with 9 nucleotides matching TRBD2. Germline lookup yields CDR1 SNHLY and CDR2 FYNNEI. The CDR3 length is 14 residues. After removal of 6 bases from V and 3 bases from J, the junction contained 6 bases not matched to a gene.

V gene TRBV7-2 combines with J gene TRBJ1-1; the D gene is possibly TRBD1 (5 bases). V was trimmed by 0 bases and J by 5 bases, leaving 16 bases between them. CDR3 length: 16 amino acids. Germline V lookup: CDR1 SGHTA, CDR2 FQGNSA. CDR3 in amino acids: CASSLALRGRQTEAFF. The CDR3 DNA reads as TGTGCCAGCAGCTTAGCCTTGAGAGGGAGACAGACTGAAGCTTTCTTT.

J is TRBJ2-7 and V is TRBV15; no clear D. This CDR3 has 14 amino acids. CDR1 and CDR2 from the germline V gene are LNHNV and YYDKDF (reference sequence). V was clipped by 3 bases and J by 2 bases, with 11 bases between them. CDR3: CATSRDATTYEQYF. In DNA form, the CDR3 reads TGTGCCACCAGCAGGGACGCGACCACCTACGAGCAGTACTTC.

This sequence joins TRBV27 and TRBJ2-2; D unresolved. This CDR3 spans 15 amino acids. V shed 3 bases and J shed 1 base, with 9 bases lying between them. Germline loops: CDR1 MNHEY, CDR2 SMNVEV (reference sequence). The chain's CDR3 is CASSFYRQNTGELFF. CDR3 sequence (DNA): TGTGCCAGCAGTTTCTATAGGCAGAACACCGGGGAGCTGTTTTTT.

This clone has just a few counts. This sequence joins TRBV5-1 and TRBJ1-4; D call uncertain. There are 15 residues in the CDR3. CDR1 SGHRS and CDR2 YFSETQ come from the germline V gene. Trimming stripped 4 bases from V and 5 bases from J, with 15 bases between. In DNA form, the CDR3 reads TGCGCCAGCAGCATGACTAATTGGTCCAATGAAAAACTGTTTTTT. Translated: CASSMTNWSNEKLFF.

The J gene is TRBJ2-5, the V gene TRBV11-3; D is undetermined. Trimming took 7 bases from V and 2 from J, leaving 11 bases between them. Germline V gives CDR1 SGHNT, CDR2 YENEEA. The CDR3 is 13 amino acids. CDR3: CASTPGPQETQYF. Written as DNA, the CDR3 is TGTGCCAGCACCCCTGGCCCTCAAGAGACCCAGTACTTC.

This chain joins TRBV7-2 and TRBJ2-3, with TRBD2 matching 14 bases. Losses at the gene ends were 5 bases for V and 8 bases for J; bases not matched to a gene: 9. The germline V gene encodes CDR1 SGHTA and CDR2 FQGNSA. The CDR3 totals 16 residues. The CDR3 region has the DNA TGTGCCAGCAGCCCCAAGGGACTAGCGGGAGCGGGTACGCAGTATTTT. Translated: CASSPKGLAGAGTQYF.

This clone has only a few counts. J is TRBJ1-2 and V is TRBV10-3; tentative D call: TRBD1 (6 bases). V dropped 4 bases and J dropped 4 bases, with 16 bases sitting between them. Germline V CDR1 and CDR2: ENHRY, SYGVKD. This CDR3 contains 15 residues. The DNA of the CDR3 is TGTGCCATCAGTGGGACAGCCTTTGCTGGCTATGGCTACACCTTC. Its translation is CAISGTAFAGYGYTF.

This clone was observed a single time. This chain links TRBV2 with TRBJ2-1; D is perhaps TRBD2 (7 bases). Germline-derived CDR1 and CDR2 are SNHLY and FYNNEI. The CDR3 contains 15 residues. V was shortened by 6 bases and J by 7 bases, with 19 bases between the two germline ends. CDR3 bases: TGTGCCAGCAGGGCGGAATCGGGGGGCAATAATGAGCAGTTCTTC. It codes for CASRAESGGNNEQFF.

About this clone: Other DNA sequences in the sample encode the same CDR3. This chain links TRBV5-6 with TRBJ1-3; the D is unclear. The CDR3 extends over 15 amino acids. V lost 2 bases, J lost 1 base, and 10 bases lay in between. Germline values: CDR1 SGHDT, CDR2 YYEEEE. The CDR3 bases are TGTGCCAGCAGCTTAACGGGGTTTTCTGGAAACACCATATATTTT. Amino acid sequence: CASSLTGFSGNTIYF. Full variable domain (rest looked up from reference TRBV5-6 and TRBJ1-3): DAGVTQSPTHLIKTRGQQVTLRCSPKSGHDTVSWYQQALGQGPQFIFQYYEEEERQRGNFPDRFSGHQFPNYSSELNVNALLLGDSALYLCASSLTGFSGNTIYFGEGSWLTVV.

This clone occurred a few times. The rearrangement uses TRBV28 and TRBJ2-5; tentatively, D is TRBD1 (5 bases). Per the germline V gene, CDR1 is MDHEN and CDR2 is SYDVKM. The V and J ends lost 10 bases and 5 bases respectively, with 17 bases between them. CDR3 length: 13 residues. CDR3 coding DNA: TGTGCCATCAGGGCAGGGTATTATGAGACCCAGTACTTC. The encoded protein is CAIRAGYYETQYF. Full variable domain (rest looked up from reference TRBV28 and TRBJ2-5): DVKVTQSSRYLVKRTGEKVFLECVQDMDHENMFWYRQDPGLGLRLIYFSYDVKMKEKGDIPEGYSVSREKKERFSLILESASTNQTSMYLCAIRAGYYETQYFGPGTRLLVL.

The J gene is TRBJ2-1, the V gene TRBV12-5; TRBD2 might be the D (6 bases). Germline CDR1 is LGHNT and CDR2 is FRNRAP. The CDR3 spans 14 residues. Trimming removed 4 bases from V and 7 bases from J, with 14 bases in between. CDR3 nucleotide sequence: TGTGCTAGTGGTTCGGGGGACGGTGGGAATGAGCAGTTCTTC. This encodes CASGSGDGGNEQFF.

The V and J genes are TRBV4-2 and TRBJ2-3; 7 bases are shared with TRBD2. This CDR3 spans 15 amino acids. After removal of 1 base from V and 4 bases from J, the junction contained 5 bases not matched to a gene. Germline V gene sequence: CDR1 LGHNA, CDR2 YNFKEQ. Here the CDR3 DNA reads TGTGCCAGCAGCCAAGGGGGAGGGGAGGCAGATACGCAGTATTTT. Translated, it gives CASSQGGGEADTQYF.

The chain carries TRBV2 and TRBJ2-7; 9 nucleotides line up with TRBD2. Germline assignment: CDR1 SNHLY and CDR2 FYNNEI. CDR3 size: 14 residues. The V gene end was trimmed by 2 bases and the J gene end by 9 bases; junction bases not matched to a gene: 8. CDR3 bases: TGTGCCAGCAGTGAACTAGCGGGAACATCCCCGCAGTACTTC. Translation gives CASSELAGTSPQYF.

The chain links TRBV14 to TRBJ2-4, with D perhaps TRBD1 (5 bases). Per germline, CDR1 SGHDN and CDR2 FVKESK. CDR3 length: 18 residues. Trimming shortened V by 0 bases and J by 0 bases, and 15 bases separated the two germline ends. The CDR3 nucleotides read TGTGCCAGCAGCCAAGAGGGGCAAAGGGGTTCAGCCAAAAACATTCAGTACTTC. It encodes CASSQEGQRGSAKNIQYF.

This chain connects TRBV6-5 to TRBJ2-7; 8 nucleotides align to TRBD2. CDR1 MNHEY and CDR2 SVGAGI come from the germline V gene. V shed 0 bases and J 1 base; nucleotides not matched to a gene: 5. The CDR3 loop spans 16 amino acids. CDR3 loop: CASSYSLAEPSYEQYF. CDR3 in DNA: TGTGCCAGCAGTTACTCACTAGCGGAGCCTTCCTACGAGCAGTACTTC.

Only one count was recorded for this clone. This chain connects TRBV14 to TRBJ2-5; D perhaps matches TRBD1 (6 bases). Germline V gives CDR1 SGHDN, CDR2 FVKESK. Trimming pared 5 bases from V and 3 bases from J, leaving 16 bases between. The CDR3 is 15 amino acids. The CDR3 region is CASSIRGGGKETQYF. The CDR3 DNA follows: TGTGCCAGCAGCATCCGTGGGGGCGGAAAAGAGACCCAGTACTTC.

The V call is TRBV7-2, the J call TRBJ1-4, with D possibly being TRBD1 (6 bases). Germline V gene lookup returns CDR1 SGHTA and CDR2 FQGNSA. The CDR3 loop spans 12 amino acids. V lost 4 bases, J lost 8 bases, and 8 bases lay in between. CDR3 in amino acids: CASSSDREKLFF. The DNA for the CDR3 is TGTGCCAGCAGCTCGGACAGAGAAAAACTGTTTTTT.

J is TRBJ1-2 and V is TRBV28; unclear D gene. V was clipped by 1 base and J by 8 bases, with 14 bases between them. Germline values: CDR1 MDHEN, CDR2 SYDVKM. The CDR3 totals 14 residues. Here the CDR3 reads CASSLSPGRRGYTF. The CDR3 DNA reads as TGTGCCAGCAGTTTATCTCCAGGAAGGAGAGGCTACACCTTC.

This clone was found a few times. CDR3 residues: CASSLMGRLGEYSNQPQHF. The CDR3 DNA reads TGTGCCAGCAGTTTGATGGGGAGGCTCGGGGAATATAGCAATCAGCCCCAGCATTTT. V usage is TRBV28 and J usage is TRBJ1-5; D is undetermined. The CDR3 length is 19 residues. Trimming pared 3 bases from V and 0 bases from J, leaving 21 bases between. Germline V lookup: CDR1 MDHEN, CDR2 SYDVKM.

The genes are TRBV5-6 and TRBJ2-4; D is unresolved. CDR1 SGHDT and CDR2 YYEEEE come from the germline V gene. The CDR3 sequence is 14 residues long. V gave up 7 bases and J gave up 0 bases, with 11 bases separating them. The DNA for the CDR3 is TGTGCCAGCTCGACGAGCCGAGCCAAAAACATTCAGTACTTC. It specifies CASSTSRAKNIQYF.

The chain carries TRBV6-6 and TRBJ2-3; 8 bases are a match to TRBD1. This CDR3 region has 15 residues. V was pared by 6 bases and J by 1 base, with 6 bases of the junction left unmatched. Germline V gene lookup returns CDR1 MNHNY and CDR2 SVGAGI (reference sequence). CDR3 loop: CASRRDRGGTDTQYF. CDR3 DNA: TGTGCCAGCAGACGAGACAGGGGTGGCACAGATACGCAGTATTTT.

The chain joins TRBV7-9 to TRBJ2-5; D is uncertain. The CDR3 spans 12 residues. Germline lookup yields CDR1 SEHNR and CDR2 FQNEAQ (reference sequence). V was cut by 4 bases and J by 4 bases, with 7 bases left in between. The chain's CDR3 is CASSSTSETQYF. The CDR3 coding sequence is TGTGCCAGCAGCTCCACCTCAGAGACCCAGTACTTC. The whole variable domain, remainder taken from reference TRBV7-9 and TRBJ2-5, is DTGVSQNPRHKITKRGQNVTFRCDPISEHNRLYWYRQTLGQGPEFLTYFQNEAQLEKSRLLSDRFSAERPKGSFSTLEIQRTEQGDSAMYLCASSSTSETQYFGPGTRLLVL.

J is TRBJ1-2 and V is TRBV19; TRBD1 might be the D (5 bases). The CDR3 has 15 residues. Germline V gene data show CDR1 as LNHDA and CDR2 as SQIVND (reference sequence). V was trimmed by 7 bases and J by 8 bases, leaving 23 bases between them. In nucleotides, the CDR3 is TGTGCCAGTACCTCGTGGAAACGGGGGGGTCGAGGCTACACCTTC. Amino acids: CASTSWKRGGRGYTF. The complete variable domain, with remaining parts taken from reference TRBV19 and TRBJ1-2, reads DGGITQSPKYLFRKEGQNVTLSCEQNLNHDAMYWYRQDPGQGLRLIYYSQIVNDFQKGDIAEGYSVSREKKESFPLTVTSAQKNPTAFYLCASTSWKRGGRGYTFGSGTRLTVV.

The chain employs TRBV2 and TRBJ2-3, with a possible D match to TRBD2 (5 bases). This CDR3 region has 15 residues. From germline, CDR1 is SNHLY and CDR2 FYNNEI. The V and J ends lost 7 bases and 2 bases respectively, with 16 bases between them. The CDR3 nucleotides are TGTGCCAGCAAGGTGGCCCCTCGGGACACAGATACGCAGTATTTT. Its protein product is CASKVAPRDTDTQYF.

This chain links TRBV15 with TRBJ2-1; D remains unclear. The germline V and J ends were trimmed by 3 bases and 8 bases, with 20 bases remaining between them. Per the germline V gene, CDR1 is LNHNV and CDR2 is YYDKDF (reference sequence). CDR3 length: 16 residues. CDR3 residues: CATSSDLVVAADEQFF. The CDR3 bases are TGTGCCACCAGCAGCGATCTGGTGGTTGCTGCCGATGAGCAGTTCTTC.